The source of this TCR beta chain is a study of blood T cells in healthy people across ages. The germline gives CDR1 MGHRA, CDR2 YSYEKL. The length of the CDR3 is 15 residues. Trimming stripped 4 bases from V and 7 bases from J, with 14 bases between. It was with a sample-barcoded 5' primer and a J-beta primer mix that a second PCR of roughly 7 to 12 cycles was run. TCRdb ran MiXCR on the 5' RACE reads and lists one entry per CDR3 protein. Of under 1 million distinct CDR3 sequences listed, roughly 44% are singletons. Material: blood. The chain joins TRBV4-1 to TRBJ1-6; D is uncertain. The clonotype originates from a man in his 60s in good health. The CDR3 sequence is CASSPQDRENSPLHF. The CDR3 nucleotides read TGCGCCAGCAGCCCCCAGGACCGGGAGAATTCACCCCTCCACTTT.